One sample yielded the 18 T cell receptor beta chains listed below, sequenced in a study of cytomegalovirus exposure and HLA in healthy donors (dated by TCRdb to 2016 to 2017). The library was obtained by the immunoSEQ multiplex PCR assay. The immuneACCESS repertoire file appears here via TCRdb, limited to in-frame rearrangements. These files lack a portion of the clones; in checked studies, under half of the deficit traces to unresolved V genes, and the cause of the others is not known. The sample includes roughly 60,000 clones, with approximately 96% observed a single time. Approximately 0.91% of the sample lies in the top ten. The sequenced sample was PBMCs. These receptors were obtained from a man younger than 35 in good health and CMV-seronegative.

The chain has TRBV29-1 and TRBJ1-1, with D maybe TRBD1 (6 bases). V was pared by 7 bases and J by 1 base, with 13 bases between. The CDR3 consists of 13 residues. Germline V gene sequence: CDR1 SQVTM, CDR2 ANQGSEA. The CDR3 here is CSGRGGPNTEAFF. Written as DNA, the CDR3 is TGCAGCGGAAGGGGGGGGCCGAACACTGAAGCTTTCTTT.

The rearrangement joins TRBV5-6 to TRBJ2-1; 9 bases are shared with TRBD2. CDR3 length: 16 residues. With V trimmed by 4 bases and J by 5 bases, 10 bases remained unmatched. Germline assignment: CDR1 SGHDT and CDR2 YYEEEE. The CDR3 coding sequence is TGTGCCAGCAGCGCGGACCCCGGGACTAGCCACAATGAGCAGTTCTTC. This codes for CASSADPGTSHNEQFF. Full variable domain (outside the CDR3, taken from reference TRBV5-6 and TRBJ2-1): DAGVTQSPTHLIKTRGQQVTLRCSPKSGHDTVSWYQQALGQGPQFIFQYYEEEERQRGNFPDRFSGHQFPNYSSELNVNALLLGDSALYLCASSADPGTSHNEQFFGPGTRLTVL.

The chain carries TRBV11-2 and TRBJ2-1; D possibly corresponds to TRBD1 (5 bases). This CDR3 is 15 amino acids long. From germline, CDR1 is SGHAT and CDR2 FQNNGV. The V gene lost 3 bases and the J gene lost 2 bases, with 11 bases spanning the gap. This chain's CDR3 is CASSFRQSTYNEQFF. The CDR3 bases are TGTGCCAGCAGCTTCCGACAGTCAACCTACAATGAGCAGTTCTTC.

V gene TRBV7-2 combines with J gene TRBJ2-7; TRBD2 aligns across 9 bases. The length of the CDR3 is 14 residues. After removal of 5 bases from V and 6 bases from J, the junction contained 8 bases not matched to a gene. Germline CDR1 and CDR2: SGHTA and FQGNSA. The CDR3 DNA follows: TGTGCCAGCAGCCCTTTAGCGGGAGCCTCCGAGCAGTACTTC. Translation gives CASSPLAGASEQYF.

The V and J genes are TRBV14 and TRBJ2-7; D is perhaps TRBD2 (7 bases). The germline CDR1 and CDR2 sequences are SGHDN and FVKESK. This CDR3 has 16 residues. V lost 3 bases and J lost 1, with 16 bases in between. CDR3 coding DNA: TGTGCCAGCAGCCACACACAGGGAGGGTTTTCCTACGAGCAGTACTTC. Amino acids: CASSHTQGGFSYEQYF.

This clone turned up a few times. The chain is built from TRBV27 and TRBJ1-1, with 7 nucleotides matching TRBD1. V was pared by 6 bases and J by 0 bases, with 4 bases of the junction left unmatched. Germline CDR1 is MNHEY and CDR2 is SMNVEV (reference sequence). This CDR3 contains 14 residues. The DNA of the CDR3 is TGTGCCAGCAGGGGACAGTCGATGAACACTGAAGCTTTCTTT. This translates into CASRGQSMNTEAFF.

This clone was picked up one time. The V and J genes are TRBV27 and TRBJ2-7, with TRBD2 matching 8 bases. Germline assignment: CDR1 MNHEY and CDR2 SMNVEV (reference sequence). V dropped 3 bases and J dropped 1; count of bases not matched to a gene: 14. The CDR3 covers 18 residues. The CDR3 is CASSFVGVLSGSSYEQYF. The CDR3 DNA sequence: TGTGCCAGCAGTTTCGTTGGGGTTTTGAGCGGGAGTTCCTACGAGCAGTACTTC.

The chain combines TRBV18 with TRBJ1-2; D may be TRBD1 (6 bases). V lost 0 bases and J lost 6, with 8 bases in between. CDR3 length: 13 residues. The germline CDR1 and CDR2 sequences are KGHSH and LQKENI. CDR3 sequence reads: CASSPPNRDGYTF. The CDR3 DNA follows: TGTGCCAGCTCACCACCGAACAGGGATGGCTACACCTTC.

This sequence joins TRBV7-2 and TRBJ2-5; 7 bases are shared with TRBD2. The CDR3 spans 12 residues. CDR1 is SGHTA and CDR2 is FQGNSA in the germline V gene. The V gene end was trimmed by 10 bases and the J gene end by 0 bases; junction bases not matched to a gene: 2. CDR3 coding DNA: TGTGCCACTAGCGGTTACCAAGAGACCCAGTACTTC. It translates to CATSGYQETQYF. The entire variable domain, with the rest obtained from reference TRBV7-2 and TRBJ2-5, is as follows: GAGVSQSPSNKVTEKGKDVELRCDPISGHTALYWYRQSLGQGLEFLIYFQGNSAPDKSGLPSDRFSAERTGGSVSTLTIQRTQQEDSAVYLCATSGYQETQYFGPGTRLLVL.

For the CDR3, the DNA is TGTGCCAGTAGTCTCGGGTACAATGAGCAGTTCTTC. Translated: CASSLGYNEQFF. The chain couples TRBV19 to TRBJ2-1; D is unresolved. The CDR3 is 12 residues long. Germline V lookup: CDR1 LNHDA, CDR2 SQIVND (reference sequence). Trimming cost V 5 bases and J 4 bases, with 6 bases left between them.

CDR3 region: CASGLGTITDTQYF. Written as DNA, the CDR3 is TGTGCTAGTGGTTTGGGGACAATCACAGATACGCAGTATTTT. J is TRBJ2-3 and V is TRBV12-5; D might be TRBD1 (5 bases). Germline-derived CDR1 and CDR2 are LGHNT and FRNRAP. This CDR3 contains 14 residues. V lost 1 base and J lost 2, with 7 bases in between.

The count of this clone is one. The chain employs TRBV9 and TRBJ2-2; the D is unclear. The CDR3 covers 14 residues. Germline CDR1 reads SGDLS; CDR2 reads YYNGEE. With 0 bases removed from V and 2 bases from J, the gap between germline ends came to 5 bases. The chain's CDR3 is CASSVGLNTGELFF. In nucleotides, the CDR3 is TGTGCCAGCAGCGTAGGCCTAAACACCGGGGAGCTGTTTTTT.

V usage is TRBV6-1 and J usage is TRBJ2-7; tentatively, D is TRBD1 (5 bases). V lost 7 bases and J lost 5, with 12 bases in between. CDR1 is MNHNS and CDR2 is SASEGT in the germline V gene. The CDR3 is 12 amino acids. This chain's CDR3 is CASTPGAHEQYF. The CDR3, as DNA: TGTGCCAGCACCCCTGGGGCCCACGAGCAGTACTTC.

V and J are TRBV27 and TRBJ2-4; no definite D call. Trimming removed 5 bases from V and 0 bases from J, with 8 bases in between. Germline V gene sequence: CDR1 MNHEY, CDR2 SMNVEV (reference sequence). This CDR3 region has 14 residues. The CDR3 sequence: CASSPGLAKNIQYF. The CDR3 DNA is TGTGCCAGCAGTCCAGGTTTAGCCAAAAACATTCAGTACTTC.

The CDR3 DNA reads as TGTGCCAGCAGCCCTCTGGACACCAGTATAGAGCAGTACTTC. Translated, it gives CASSPLDTSIEQYF. This chain links TRBV5-5 with TRBJ2-7; D possibly corresponds to TRBD1 (5 bases). Germline V gene data show CDR1 as SGHKS and CDR2 as YYEKEE (reference sequence). The CDR3 totals 14 residues. V was shortened by 4 bases and J by 7 bases, with 18 bases between the two germline ends.

The chain recombines TRBV11-2 with TRBJ2-3; D not resolved. With 1 base removed from V and 1 base from J, the gap between germline ends came to 9 bases. The germline CDR1 and CDR2 sequences are SGHAT and FQNNGV. The length of the CDR3 is 15 residues. DNA for the CDR3: TGTGCCAGCAGCTTAGGAGGTCTGCGCACAGATACGCAGTATTTT. Its translation: CASSLGGLRTDTQYF.

The chain couples TRBV7-2 to TRBJ2-5, with 8 bases fitting TRBD2. Per germline, CDR1 SGHTA and CDR2 FQGNSA. The CDR3 sequence is 16 residues long. V gave up 1 base and J gave up 4 bases; unmatched junction bases: 8. CDR3 coding DNA: TGTGCCAGCAGCTTAGTCCGACTAGCGACCCCAGAGACCCAGTACTTC. This gives the protein CASSLVRLATPETQYF.

This rearrangement joins TRBV28 to TRBJ2-5; D possibly corresponds to TRBD2 (6 bases). The CDR3 totals 16 residues. Trimming left V 6 bases short and J 4 bases short, with 21 bases between. Germline CDR1 MDHEN, CDR2 SYDVKM. The CDR3 region has the DNA TGTGCCAGCAGATCAACCCGTGGGGGAGGACGAGAGACCCAGTACTTC. Its protein is CASRSTRGGGRETQYF.